This is a list of T cell receptor beta chains from one sample in a study of regulatory and conventional T cells in RAG deficiency. The protocol was immunoSEQ multiplex PCR, while the TCRdb copy is restricted to in-frame clones and leaves out a portion. The sample shows fewer than 35,000 clones, 85% to 90% of them seen only once. The data were also submitted as part of a second study, on regulatory T cells.

The sequencing sample was made of CD8+ T cells sorted from blood. These TCRs come from a human donor in good health. Both conserved end residues are part of each CDR3. Fields, in order: V gene, J gene, clone size, D gene, CDR3 protein, CDR3 DNA. The D gene is left open where the match is weak. Size tells how often a clone was seen (once, few, many) or the class of an expanded clone, and some rows leave it out.

V: TRBV11-2; J: TRBJ2-3; size: .; D: TRBD2; CDR3: CASSDSSGGTTDTQYF; DNA: TGTGCCAGCAGTGATTCTAGCGGGGGGACCACAGATACGCAGTATTTT
V: TRBV5-6; J: TRBJ2-7; size: .; D: .; CDR3: CASSLGGVGSYEQYF; DNA: TGTGCCAGCAGCTTGGGAGGGGTTGGGTCCTACGAGCAGTACTTC
V: TRBV5-4; J: TRBJ2-5; size: .; D: .; CDR3: CASSLERAEKTQYF; DNA: TGTGCCAGCAGCTTGGAAAGGGCGGAAAAGACCCAGTACTTC
V: TRBV9; J: TRBJ1-5; size: .; D: .; CDR3: CASSVVDNQPQHF; DNA: TGTGCCAGCAGCGTAGTAGACAATCAGCCCCAGCATTTT
V: TRBV28; J: TRBJ2-7; size: .; D: .; CDR3: CASSFPGRGSSYEQYF; DNA: TGTGCCAGCAGTTTCCCGGGACGGGGAAGCTCCTACGAGCAGTACTTC
V: TRBV14; J: TRBJ2-7; size: few; D: .; CDR3: CASSQDWGLSPYEQYF; DNA: TGTGCCAGCAGCCAAGATTGGGGACTGAGCCCCTACGAGCAGTACTTC
V: TRBV5-4; J: TRBJ1-3; size: .; D: TRBD1; CDR3: CASSFRTGDGNTIYF; DNA: TGTGCCAGCAGCTTCAGGACAGGGGACGGAAACACCATATATTTT
V: TRBV9; J: TRBJ2-5; size: .; D: .; CDR3: CASRRGSSVAQYF; DNA: TGTGCCAGCCGCCGGGGTAGCTCAGTGGCCCAGTACTTC
V: TRBV11-3; J: TRBJ2-5; size: .; D: TRBD2; CDR3: CASSVTSGWVETQYF; DNA: TGTGCCAGCAGCGTGACTAGCGGGTGGGTGGAGACCCAGTACTTC
V: TRBV9; J: TRBJ2-3; size: .; D: .; CDR3: CASSSADSTDTQYF; DNA: TGTGCCAGCAGCTCGGCGGATAGCACAGATACGCAGTATTTT
V: TRBV18; J: TRBJ2-3; size: .; D: .; CDR3: CASSPWTEDTQYF; DNA: TGTGCCAGCTCACCCTGGACAGAAGATACGCAGTATTTT
V: TRBV5-1; J: TRBJ1-1; size: .; D: TRBD1; CDR3: CASSQIQGAATEAFF; DNA: TGCGCCAGCAGCCAGATACAGGGGGCGGCTACTGAAGCTTTCTTT
V: TRBV5-4; J: TRBJ2-7; size: .; D: .; CDR3: CASSADMSLGPYEQYF; DNA: TGTGCCAGCAGCGCCGACATGTCGCTAGGCCCCTACGAGCAGTACTTC
V: TRBV30; J: TRBJ2-4; size: once; D: .; CDR3: CAWSVAGRGDIQCF; DNA: TGTGCCTGGAGTGTCGCGGGGAGAGGGGACATTCAGTGCTTC
V: TRBV30; J: TRBJ2-7; size: once; D: TRBD1; CDR3: CAWTPPTGINLEQYF; DNA: TGTGCCTGGACCCCCCCGACAGGGATCAATCTCGAGCAGTACTTC
V: TRBV27; J: TRBJ2-1; size: .; D: TRBD2; CDR3: CASSLAGVPYNEQFF; DNA: TGTGCCAGCAGTCTCGCGGGAGTTCCCTACAATGAGCAGTTCTTC
V: TRBV7-9; J: TRBJ2-1; size: .; D: .; CDR3: CASSDQLNNEQFF; DNA: TGTGCCAGCAGCGACCAGTTGAACAATGAGCAGTTCTTC
V: TRBV27; J: TRBJ2-1; size: .; D: TRBD2; CDR3: CASSMTSGIFRNEQFF; DNA: TGTGCCAGCAGCATGACTAGCGGGATTTTTAGGAATGAGCAGTTCTTC
V: TRBV19; J: TRBJ1-1; size: .; D: .; CDR3: CASSKPYETEAFF; DNA: TGCGCCAGTAGTAAGCCCTACGAAACTGAAGCTTTCTTT
V: TRBV30; J: TRBJ2-7; size: .; D: .; CDR3: CAWSGGSGYEQYF; DNA: TGTGCCTGGAGTGGAGGGTCTGGCTACGAGCAGTACTTC
V: TRBV25-1; J: TRBJ1-4; size: .; D: TRBD1; CDR3: CASSGQGTAIEKLFF; DNA: TGTGCCAGCAGTGGACAGGGGACCGCGATTGAAAAACTGTTTTTT
V: TRBV29-1; J: TRBJ2-7; size: .; D: .; CDR3: CSVGGEAYEQYF; DNA: TGCAGCGTTGGGGGGGAGGCCTACGAGCAGTACTTC
V: TRBV18; J: TRBJ1-1; size: .; D: .; CDR3: CASSRWQATVEWDTEAFF; DNA: TGTGCCAGCTCACGATGGCAGGCGACCGTGGAGTGGGACACTGAAGCTTTCTTT
V: TRBV9; J: TRBJ2-1; size: .; D: TRBD1; CDR3: CARSAVPQGDEQFF; DNA: TGTGCCCGCAGCGCCGTCCCACAGGGGGATGAGCAGTTCTTC
V: TRBV11-2; J: TRBJ2-1; size: .; D: .; CDR3: CASSLGGLNEQFF; DNA: TGTGCCAGCAGCTTGGGAGGATTGAATGAGCAGTTCTTC
V: TRBV5-4; J: TRBJ1-2; size: once; D: TRBD1; CDR3: CASSLDRGNGYTF; DNA: TGTGCCAGCAGCTTGGACAGGGGGAATGGCTACACCTTC
V: TRBV7-2; J: TRBJ2-5; size: .; D: .; CDR3: CASSLAGPQETQYF; DNA: TGTGCCAGCAGCTTAGCGGGACCACAAGAGACCCAGTACTTC
V: TRBV5-1; J: TRBJ1-4; size: .; D: .; CDR3: CASSLISTNEKLFF; DNA: TGCGCCAGCAGCTTGATCTCAACTAATGAAAAACTGTTTTTT
V: TRBV29-1; J: TRBJ2-2; size: .; D: TRBD1; CDR3: CSGRDRANTGELFF; DNA: TGCAGCGGCCGGGACAGGGCGAACACCGGGGAGCTGTTTTTT
V: TRBV9; J: TRBJ2-1; size: .; D: .; CDR3: CASSRTGTSSYNEQFF; DNA: TGTGCCAGCAGTCGAACAGGGACCAGCTCCTACAATGAGCAGTTCTTC
V: TRBV5-5; J: TRBJ1-5; size: once; D: .; CDR3: CASSPQEAANQPQHF; DNA: TGTGCCAGCAGCCCACAAGAGGCAGCCAATCAGCCCCAGCATTTT